Below, 5 T cell receptor beta chains from the same sample are listed, as sequenced in a study of blood T cells in healthy people across ages. A sample-barcoded 5' primer and a J-beta primer mix were used in a second PCR of roughly 6 to 11 cycles. TCRdb used MiXCR to reprocess the 5' RACE reads, holding one entry per CDR3 protein. In the table there are roughly 800,000 distinct CDR3 sequences, nearly 60% of which are singletons. Sequencing was performed on blood. The receptors were sampled from a man aged 25-45 years in good health.

The rearrangement joins TRBV28 to TRBJ1-1; D gene unclear. The CDR3 is 12 amino acids. V lost 7 bases and J 4 bases, leaving 10 bases between the germline ends. Germline V gene lookup returns CDR1 MDHEN and CDR2 SYDVKM. The CDR3 is CASTSTSTEAFF. DNA for the CDR3: TGTGCCAGCACCAGTACGAGCACTGAAGCTTTCTTT.

This clonotype came up a few times. The chain carries TRBV4-2 and TRBJ2-4; possible D gene TRBD1, 5 bases. The DNA end favors TRBJ2-7, so the J call may be wrong. The germline gives CDR1 LGHNA, CDR2 YNFKEQ. CDR3 size: 14 residues. The CDR3 loop is CASSQEQVTYEQYF. The DNA for the CDR3 is TGTGCCAGCAGCCAGGAACAGGTAACCTACGAGCAGTACTTC.

DNA for the CDR3: TGCAGTGCTAGGGGGACAAACATTCAGTACTTC. It specifies CSARGTNIQYF. The chain is built from TRBV20-1 and TRBJ2-5; either TRBD1 or TRBD2 may supply D (5 bases each). Judging by the DNA end, TRBJ2-4 fits better; the J call may be wrong. Per germline, CDR1 DFQATT and CDR2 SNEGSKA (reference sequence). This CDR3 spans 11 amino acids.

This clonotype was seen just once. The chain uses TRBV7-9 and TRBJ1-1; D uncertain. The CDR3 runs 15 residues. Germline CDR1 SEHNR, CDR2 FQNEAQ (reference sequence). V lost 1 base to trimming and J lost 1 base, with 10 bases between them. CDR3: CASSLGRAENTEAFF. CDR3 nucleotide sequence: TGTGCCAGCAGCTTAGGAAGGGCAGAGAACACTGAAGCTTTCTTT.

The chain carries TRBV14 and TRBJ2-3; TRBD2 might be the D (6 bases). The CDR3 runs 16 residues. Germline values: CDR1 SGHDN, CDR2 FVKESK. The V gene lost 4 bases and the J gene lost 3 bases, with 17 bases spanning the gap. The CDR3 nucleotides are TGTGCCAGCAGCCCCCGCCGGGCTAGCGCGACAGATACGCAGTATTTT. This encodes CASSPRRASATDTQYF. Variable domain in full (rest from reference TRBV14 and TRBJ2-3): EAGVTQFPSHSVIEKGQTVTLRCDPISGHDNLYWYRRVMGKEIKFLLHFVKESKQDESGMPNNRFLAERTGGTYSTLKVQPAELEDSGVYFCASSPRRASATDTQYFGPGTRLTVL.